This TCR beta chain was sequenced in a study of shared T cell receptors in the human thymus. Here immunoSEQ multiplex PCR was the method, and the copy in TCRdb shows in-frame clones only, minus some. The sample holds hundreds of thousands of clones, around 87% seen once. V lost 5 bases, J lost 0 bases, and 8 bases stayed unmatched. In germline, CDR1 is PRHDT, CDR2 FYEKMQ (reference sequence). The length of the CDR3 is 16 residues. The same data also contributed to another study, on human thymus T cells. As that report states: Resected material from corrective heart surgery provided the thymus tissue analysed.

Sequencing was performed on thymocytes. The receptor comes from a boy in the first two years of life with a congenital heart defect. The genes are TRBV13 and TRBJ1-2, with TRBD1 matching over 8 bases. The CDR3 nucleotides read TGTGCCAGCAGCCCCGTCCCGACAGGGGCTAACTATGGCTACACCTTC. This codes for CASSPVPTGANYGYTF. Complete variable domain (other parts from reference TRBV13 and TRBJ1-2): AAGVIQSPRHLIKEKRETATLKCYPIPRHDTVYWYQQGPGQDPQFLISFYEKMQSDKGSIPDRFSAQQFSDYHSELNMSSLELGDSALYFCASSPVPTGANYGYTFGSGTRLTVV.